This entry describes one T cell receptor beta chain. This specimen belongs to a study of blood T cell repertoires in COVID-19. About the study: The origin of the acute and convalescent COVID-19 samples was the United States, Italy and Spain. Sources were T cells, B-cell-depleted T cells, or PBMCs; the material itself was cDNA or gDNA.

The V end was cut by 4 bases, the J end by 0 bases, with 10 bases between. CDR3 size: 14 residues. CDR1 SGHAT and CDR2 FQNNGV come from the germline V gene. How the authors handled the data: From reference gene primer amplification, estimates of nucleated cell counts were derived. Profiled with immunoSEQ multiplex PCR; TCRdb holds only in-frame clones, not every one. Clonal size and the V and J genes are those of that table, whereas D and trimming came from the DNA. Of about 93,000 clones in the sample, 75% to 90% were seen once. V gene TRBV11-2 combines with J gene TRBJ2-7; the D gene is possibly TRBD1 (5 bases). Sequenced: peripheral blood. This sequence was found in a human donor with active COVID-19. The donor label of this sample is uncertain. Here the CDR3 reads CASSSRQSSYEQYF. CDR3 nucleotides: TGTGCCAGCAGCTCCCGACAGAGCTCCTACGAGCAGTACTTC.